This TCR beta chain comes out of a study of shared T cell receptors in the human thymus. The table came from immunoSEQ multiplex PCR; TCRdb's copy has only in-frame clones and leaves some out. The profile shows 700,000 to 750,000 clones, roughly 88% of them singletons. This CDR3 is built from 16 residues. Losses at the gene ends were 4 bases for V and 8 bases for J; bases not matched to a gene: 12. Germline values: CDR1 SGHKS, CDR2 YYEKEE (reference sequence). The sample was also reused in another study, on human thymus T cells. That paper notes: Healthy Finnish infants undergoing corrective surgery for congenital heart defects were the donors. Resected material from corrective heart surgery provided the thymus tissue analysed. Apparent skewing of V and J gene usage characterized both thymic and blood repertoires. Related research described strongly overlapping thymic repertoires in unrelated people.

This chain joins TRBV5-5 and TRBJ2-1; TRBD1 matches 10 bases. This receptor was identified in a girl under three years old with a congenital heart defect. Input material: thymocytes. The CDR3 is CASSPQPGQGIDEQFF. CDR3 DNA sequence: TGTGCCAGCAGCCCTCAACCGGGACAGGGGATCGATGAGCAGTTCTTC.